These 21 T cell receptor beta chains came from one sample sequenced in a study of cytomegalovirus exposure and HLA in healthy donors. Use of 60 Vbeta and 13 Jbeta primers characterized the PCR. TCRdb's copy holds only in-frame clones and misses some; the assay was immunoSEQ multiplex PCR. The table lists about 130,000 clones, 17% of them singletons, with around 2.6% in the top ten. The sample taken for sequencing was PBMCs. All receptors derive from a female donor in good health and CMV-seropositive.

The chain carries TRBV2 and TRBJ2-1; D unclear. The germline gives CDR1 SNHLY, CDR2 FYNNEI. The CDR3 is 13 amino acids. Trimming pared 3 bases from V and 5 bases from J, leaving 8 bases between. CDR3 loop: CASSELRDNEQFF. Here the CDR3 DNA reads TGTGCCAGCAGTGAGCTTCGGGACAATGAGCAGTTCTTC.

The CDR3 nucleotides are TGTGCCAGCAGCGGTAGGACTAGCGGGAGTAGAGATACGCAGTATTTT. Its translation is CASSGRTSGSRDTQYF. The chain uses TRBV5-4 and TRBJ2-3; TRBD2 agrees at 13 bases. V trimming: 4 bases; J trimming: 5 bases; junction bases outside the gene matches: 7. There are 16 residues in the CDR3. The germline V gene encodes CDR1 SGHNT and CDR2 YYREEE (reference sequence).

The chain recombines TRBV28 with TRBJ2-1; 7 bases map to TRBD2. This CDR3 is built from 14 residues. Looked up from germline, CDR1 is MDHEN and CDR2 is SYDVKM. After removal of 6 bases from V and 8 bases from J, the junction contained 10 bases not matched to a gene. For the CDR3, the DNA is TGTGCCAGCAGGACGGGGGGAGTCGGCTATGAGCAGTTCTTC. Translated, it gives CASRTGGVGYEQFF.

This clone was detected only a few times. The J gene is TRBJ2-7, the V gene TRBV28; TRBD1 matches at 8 bases. The junction had 14 bases not matched to a gene; V was cut back by 1 base and J by 0 bases. Per the germline V gene, CDR1 is MDHEN and CDR2 is SYDVKM. The CDR3 is 19 residues long. Written as DNA, the CDR3 is TGTGCCAGCAGTTTATTTCTACCTCGATTACAGGGGGACTCCTACGAGCAGTACTTC. Translation gives CASSLFLPRLQGDSYEQYF.

This clone was picked up a small number of times. The V call is TRBV5-1, the J call TRBJ2-3; a weak D match, TRBD2 (6 bases). CDR3 size: 13 residues. Germline loops: CDR1 SGHRS, CDR2 YFSETQ. V was shortened by 0 bases and J by 9 bases, with 11 bases between the two germline ends. The CDR3 coding sequence is TGCGCCAGCAGCTTGGGGCGGGGCGAGACGCAGTATTTT. Translating gives CASSLGRGETQYF.

V is TRBV27 and J is TRBJ1-5; tentatively, D is TRBD1 (6 bases). This CDR3 is 14 amino acids long. Looked up from germline, CDR1 is MNHEY and CDR2 is SMNVEV (reference sequence). The V end was cut by 7 bases, the J end by 6 bases, with 16 bases between. The chain's CDR3 is CASTPGQHLQPQHF. CDR3 nucleotides: TGTGCCAGCACTCCGGGACAACATCTTCAGCCCCAGCATTTT.

The V gene is TRBV7-2, the J gene TRBJ2-1, with TRBD2 identical over 7 bases. The junction had 12 bases not matched to a gene; V was cut back by 5 bases and J by 8 bases. The CDR3 consists of 15 residues. The germline gives CDR1 SGHTA, CDR2 FQGNSA. The DNA for the CDR3 is TGTGCCAGCAGCCGTTCCGGGACTATCCCCCATGAGCAGTTCTTC. Protein: CASSRSGTIPHEQFF.

This clone has more than one count but fewer than ten. The rearrangement joins TRBV29-1 to TRBJ2-5, with a weak D call TRBD2 (6 bases). Germline assignment: CDR1 SQVTM and CDR2 ANQGSEA. The CDR3 spans 13 residues. Between the trimmed V and J ends, which lost 6 bases and 3 bases, there was a span of 14 bases. In nucleotides, the CDR3 is TGCAGCGTCGGACGGAGACTAGAAGAGACCCAGTACTTC. It is translated as CSVGRRLEETQYF. The whole variable domain, filled in from reference TRBV29-1 and TRBJ2-5, reads SAVISQKPSRDICQRGTSLTIQCQVDSQVTMMFWYRQQPGQSLTLIATANQGSEATYESGFVIDKFPISRPNLTFSTLTVSNMSPEDSSIYLCSVGRRLEETQYFGPGTRLLVL.

The chain joins TRBV5-4 to TRBJ2-2, with D possibly matching TRBD2 (7 bases). The CDR3 spans 15 residues. Between the trimmed V and J ends, which lost 2 bases and 7 bases, there was a span of 15 bases. The V gene's germline CDR1 is SGHNT and CDR2 YYREEE (reference sequence). The CDR3 is CASSFGAGAGGELFF. In nucleotides, the CDR3 is TGTGCCAGCAGCTTTGGGGCGGGGGCCGGCGGGGAGCTGTTTTTT.

The V gene is TRBV5-1, the J gene TRBJ2-7; a possible D gene is TRBD2 (6 bases). V lost 2 bases, J lost 1 base, and 19 bases lay in between. The V gene's germline CDR1 is SGHRS and CDR2 YFSETQ. This CDR3 comprises 17 residues. The CDR3 loop is CASSLVSSGQISYEQYF. In DNA form, the CDR3 reads TGCGCCAGCAGCTTAGTTAGTAGCGGTCAAATTTCCTACGAGCAGTACTTC.

Only a few counts were recorded for this clone. The rearrangement uses TRBV28 and TRBJ1-2; 7 positions agree with TRBD1. V was pared by 3 bases and J by 5 bases, with 6 bases of the junction left unmatched. The CDR3 runs to 14 residues. The germline CDR1 and CDR2 sequences are MDHEN and SYDVKM. The CDR3 protein is CASSFTGVGYGYTF. The CDR3 DNA reads as TGTGCCAGCAGTTTTACAGGGGTGGGATATGGCTACACCTTC.

A few counts support this clone. This chain connects TRBV4-1 to TRBJ1-3; D call uncertain. V was pared by 3 bases and J by 4 bases, with 16 bases between. Germline V lookup: CDR1 MGHRA, CDR2 YSYEKL. This CDR3 is 16 amino acids long. CDR3 nucleotides: TGCGCCAGCAGCCACCCCGGAACGTGGAGAGGAAACACCATATATTTT. It encodes CASSHPGTWRGNTIYF.

This clone was seen only a few times. The chain carries TRBV30 and TRBJ1-2; D is unresolved. V lost 2 bases and J lost 7, with 8 bases in between. The CDR3 sequence is 11 residues long. The V gene's germline CDR1 is GTSNPN and CDR2 SVGIG (reference sequence). CDR3 protein: CAWSTSGGYTF. The CDR3 DNA follows: TGTGCCTGGAGTACGAGCGGTGGCTACACCTTC.

V usage is TRBV5-1 and J usage is TRBJ2-2; 10 bases map to TRBD2. The CDR3 covers 18 residues. In germline, CDR1 is SGHRS, CDR2 YFSETQ. The J segment lost 6 bases and the V segment lost 4 bases, leaving 15 bases of the junction unmatched. The CDR3 nucleotides read TGCGCCAGCAGCCTATTAGAAGGACTAGCGGTGGGCGCCGGGGAGCTGTTTTTT. It encodes CASSLLEGLAVGAGELFF.

The chain links TRBV7-9 to TRBJ2-7; TRBD2 aligns across 11 bases. CDR1 SEHNR and CDR2 FQNEAQ come from the germline V gene (reference sequence). V dropped 6 bases and J dropped 0; count of bases not matched to a gene: 10. CDR3 length: 17 residues. CDR3 sequence reads: CASRFGLAGGPSYEQYF. CDR3 nucleotides: TGTGCCAGCAGATTCGGTCTAGCGGGGGGCCCCTCCTACGAGCAGTACTTC.

This clone has only a few counts. The genes are TRBV6-5 and TRBJ1-2, with 10 bases identical to TRBD1. V shed 6 bases, J shed 8 bases, and the junction held 9 bases outside the gene matches. This CDR3 is 14 amino acids long. Germline V gives CDR1 MNHEY, CDR2 SVGAGI. The CDR3 nucleotides read TGTGCCAGCAGCAAAGTTGGGACAGGGGACGGCTACACCTTC. Its protein product is CASSKVGTGDGYTF.

The rearrangement joins TRBV6-6 to TRBJ2-1; 8 nucleotides line up with TRBD2. V lost 2 bases and J lost 1; bases outside the gene matches: 1. Germline CDR1 and CDR2: MNHNY and SVGAGI (reference sequence). The CDR3 covers 15 residues. CDR3 sequence (DNA): TGTGCCAGCAGTTACGGCGGGAGGTCCTACAATGAGCAGTTCTTC. It specifies CASSYGGRSYNEQFF.

This chain uses TRBV5-6 with TRBJ2-7; 8 bases map to TRBD1. Trimming removed 4 bases from V and 3 bases from J; junction bases left unmatched: 9. This CDR3 spans 15 amino acids. Looked up from germline, CDR1 is SGHDT and CDR2 is YYEEEE. In DNA form, the CDR3 reads TGTGCCAGCAGCGACTGGACAGGGATAAACTACGAGCAGTACTTC. It codes for CASSDWTGINYEQYF.

The CDR3: CASSQTVSSYNSPLHF. The DNA of the CDR3 is TGTGCCAGCAGCCAAACAGTTAGCTCCTATAATTCACCCCTCCACTTT. V is TRBV4-2 and J is TRBJ1-6; unclear D gene. The CDR3 runs 16 residues. The ends were cut back, 2 bases at V and 0 bases at J, with 8 bases in the middle. The germline CDR1 and CDR2 sequences are LGHNA and YNFKEQ.

This chain connects TRBV5-4 to TRBJ2-2; 12 bases align to TRBD2. Unmatched junction bases numbered 4, after V lost 3 bases and J lost 4 bases. This CDR3 is 16 amino acids long. Germline V CDR1 and CDR2: SGHNT, YYREEE (reference sequence). The CDR3 sequence is CASSSTSGGRTGELFF. The CDR3 DNA sequence: TGTGCCAGCAGCTCAACTAGCGGGGGGCGCACCGGGGAGCTGTTTTTT.

This chain uses TRBV19 with TRBJ2-3, with TRBD2 matching 11 bases. Trimming cost V 6 bases and J 4 bases; bases outside gene matches: 9. The CDR3 extends over 16 amino acids. CDR1 and CDR2 from the germline V gene are LNHDA and SQIVND (reference sequence). As DNA, the CDR3 is TGTGCCAGTAGCCAGTTAGCGGGAGGGCTAGCAGATACGCAGTATTTT. Translation: CASSQLAGGLADTQYF.